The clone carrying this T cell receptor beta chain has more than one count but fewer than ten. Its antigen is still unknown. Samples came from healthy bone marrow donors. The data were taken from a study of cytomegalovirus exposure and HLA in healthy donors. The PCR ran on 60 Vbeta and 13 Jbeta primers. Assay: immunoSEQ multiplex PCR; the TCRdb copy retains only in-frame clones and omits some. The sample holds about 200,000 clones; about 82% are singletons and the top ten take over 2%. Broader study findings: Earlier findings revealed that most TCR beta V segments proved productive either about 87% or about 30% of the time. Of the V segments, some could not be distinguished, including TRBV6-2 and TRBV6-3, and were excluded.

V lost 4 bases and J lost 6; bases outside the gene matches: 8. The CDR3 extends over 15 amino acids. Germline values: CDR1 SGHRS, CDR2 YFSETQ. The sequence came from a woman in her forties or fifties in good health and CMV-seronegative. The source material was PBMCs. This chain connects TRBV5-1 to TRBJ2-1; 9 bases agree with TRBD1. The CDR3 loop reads CASSQTQGAGNEQFF. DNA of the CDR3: TGCGCCAGCAGCCAAACACAGGGGGCTGGCAATGAGCAGTTCTTC.